A single sample gave rise to the 11 T cell receptor beta chains below, sequenced in a study of CD8+ T cells in alopecia areata. Treatment denoted: oral pan-JAK inhibitor, 5-10 mg twice daily. Extracted from the samples, RNA was reverse transcribed into cDNA to serve as the sequencing template. The method was immunoSEQ multiplex PCR; TCRdb's version includes in-frame clones alone and lacks a portion of them. The profile covers around 270,000 clones, with roughly 60% appearing a single time and over 1.5% taken by the ten largest. The sequencing used CD4+ T cells sorted from blood, collected at week 24, from a patient treated with tofacitinib. Receptors originate from a human donor with alopecia areata.

The sample holds a few counts of this clone. This chain joins TRBV6-1 and TRBJ1-5; 7 bases match TRBD1. This CDR3 region has 15 residues. The V gene's germline CDR1 is MNHNS and CDR2 SASEGT. Germline trimming cut 6 bases from V and 9 bases from J; bases unmatched to any gene: 14. In DNA, the CDR3 is TGTGCCAGCAGGCCAACAGGGGAGGGTAGACGGCCCCAGCATTTT. Encoded protein: CASRPTGEGRRPQHF.

The V and J genes are TRBV6-5 and TRBJ2-3, with 9 bases lining up with TRBD1. There are 14 residues in the CDR3. The junction had 6 bases not matched to a gene; V was cut back by 7 bases and J by 4 bases. The germline V gene encodes CDR1 MNHEY and CDR2 SVGAGI. The CDR3, as DNA: TGTGCCAGCATACCGGACAGGGGCGCAGATACGCAGTATTTT. As protein: CASIPDRGADTQYF.

The chain uses TRBV19 and TRBJ2-6; D not resolved. Trimming stripped 10 bases from V and 0 bases from J, with 1 base between. Germline-derived CDR1 and CDR2 are LNHDA and SQIVND (reference sequence). The CDR3 totals 11 residues. As DNA, the CDR3 is TGTGCCACCTCTGGGGCCAACGTCCTGACTTTC. Encoded protein: CATSGANVLTF.

The J gene is TRBJ2-5, the V gene TRBV6-1; D gene uncertain. Trimming shortened V by 6 bases and J by 2 bases, and 10 bases separated the two germline ends. Germline CDR1 MNHNS, CDR2 SASEGT. This CDR3 region has 13 residues. In DNA form, the CDR3 reads TGTGCCAGCAGCCCCACACATCAAGAGACCCAGTACTTC. Amino acid sequence: CASSPTHQETQYF.

This clone showed up just a few times. V and J are TRBV10-3 and TRBJ2-5, with D unclear. The J call is uncertain, as TRBJ2-7 better fits the DNA end. The germline CDR1 and CDR2 sequences are ENHRY and SYGVKD. The CDR3 spans 15 residues. CDR3 amino acids: CAISESKVFSYEQYF. Here the CDR3 DNA reads TGTGCCATCAGTGAGTCCAAAGTTTTTTCCTACGAGCAGTACTTC.

This clone was observed a handful of times. The chain recombines TRBV4-2 with TRBJ2-5, with TRBD2 matching over 8 bases. This CDR3 is 16 amino acids long. The V segment lost 3 bases and the J segment 1 base; nucleotides outside the gene matches: 7. Germline V lookup: CDR1 LGHNA, CDR2 YNFKEQ. This CDR3 is CASSQVQAGAQETQYF. CDR3 bases: TGTGCCAGCAGCCAGGTTCAAGCGGGGGCCCAAGAGACCCAGTACTTC.

This chain links TRBV5-8 with TRBJ1-5, with 10 positions matching TRBD1. The CDR3 is 17 amino acids. The ends lost 2 bases at V and 6 bases at J; junction bases unmatched: 11. Germline CDR1 reads SGHTS; CDR2 reads YDEGEE. Here the CDR3 reads CASSFPVGTGVGQPQHF. The CDR3 DNA reads as TGTGCCAGCAGCTTCCCCGTCGGGACAGGGGTTGGTCAGCCCCAGCATTTT.

The genes are TRBV6-5 and TRBJ2-4, with D possibly matching TRBD1 (6 bases). The V and J ends lost 4 bases and 7 bases respectively, with 17 bases between them. Germline CDR1 reads MNHEY; CDR2 reads SVGAGI. The CDR3 totals 15 residues. In DNA form, the CDR3 reads TGTGCCAGCAGTTCAGGACAGCAAGAATGGAACATTCAGTACTTC. This sequence encodes CASSSGQQEWNIQYF.

The chain uses TRBV7-9 and TRBJ1-1; D may be TRBD1 (6 bases). Trimming cost V 5 bases and J 1 base, with 17 bases left between them. This CDR3 is built from 16 residues. Germline CDR1 and CDR2: SEHNR and FQNEAQ (reference sequence). The CDR3 region has the DNA TGTGCCAGCAGCGGGCGCAGGGGATCTCCGAACACTGAAGCTTTCTTT. As protein: CASSGRRGSPNTEAFF.

This chain joins TRBV29-1 and TRBJ1-2, with D perhaps TRBD1 (5 bases). Germline V gene data show CDR1 as SQVTM and CDR2 as ANQGSEA. The CDR3 runs 13 residues. V was pared by 1 base and J by 7 bases, with 13 bases between. CDR3 bases: TGCAGCGTTGAAGCCCAGGGCGAAGGTGGCTACACCTTC. Residues: CSVEAQGEGGYTF.

This sequence joins TRBV29-1 and TRBJ2-5, with D possibly TRBD1 on 6 matching bases. This CDR3 region has 13 residues. Germline loops: CDR1 SQVTM, CDR2 ANQGSEA. V was trimmed by 5 bases and J by 5 bases, leaving 15 bases between them. The CDR3 reads CSVSGTLRETQYF. The CDR3 DNA sequence: TGCAGCGTTTCCGGGACATTAAGGGAGACCCAGTACTTC.